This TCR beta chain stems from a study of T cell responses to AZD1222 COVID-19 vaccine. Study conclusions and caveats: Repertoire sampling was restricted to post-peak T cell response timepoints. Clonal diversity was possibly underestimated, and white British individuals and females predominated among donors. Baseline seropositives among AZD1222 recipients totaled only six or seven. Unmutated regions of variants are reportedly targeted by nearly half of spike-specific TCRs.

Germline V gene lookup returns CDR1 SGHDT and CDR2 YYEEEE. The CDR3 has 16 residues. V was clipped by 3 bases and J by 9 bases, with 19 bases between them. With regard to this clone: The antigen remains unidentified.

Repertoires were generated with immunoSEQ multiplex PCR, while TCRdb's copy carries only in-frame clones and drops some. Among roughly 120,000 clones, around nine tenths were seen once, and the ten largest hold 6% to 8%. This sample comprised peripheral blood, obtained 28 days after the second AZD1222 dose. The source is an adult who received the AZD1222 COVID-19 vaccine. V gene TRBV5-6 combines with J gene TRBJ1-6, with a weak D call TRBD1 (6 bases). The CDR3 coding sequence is TGTGCCAGCAGCTCAACAGGGCGCCGAAGGGGTTCACCCCTCCACTTT. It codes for CASSSTGRRRGSPLHF.